A selection of T cell receptor beta chains follows, all from one sample in a study of radiotherapy plus CTLA-4 blockade in lung cancer. The assay was immunoSEQ multiplex PCR, and TCRdb's table has in-frame clones only and misses some. The sample yields roughly 88,000 clones, about four fifths seen once. The sequences come from peripheral blood, collected from a patient treated with radiotherapy plus ipilimumab. The receptor set was obtained from a human donor with non-small cell lung cancer who had stable disease on radiotherapy plus ipilimumab. Each CDR3 is given without its conserved first and last residue. The D gene is left open where the match is weak.

TRBV28	NA	ASSFRAANEQF
TRBV19	NA	ASSIGYRGDGYT
TRBV6-5	TRBD1	ASSYVRTGTTEAF
TRBV7-9	NA	ASSPSATNEKLF
TRBV9	NA	ASSAGTIDNSPLH
TRBV2	TRBD1	ASRAGGAKF
TRBV2	NA	ASRGERAVYEQY
TRBV6-1	NA	ASSERRGVATEAF
TRBV18	NA	ASSPGEGYT
TRBV11-1	NA	ASSLQEISYEQY
TRBV13	NA	ASSSHRLNYGYT
TRBV28	NA	ASSPMGVSSEQY
TRBV6-5	TRBD2	AMGGFTANTGELF
TRBV9	NA	ASSPEGATNEKLF
TRBV5-1	NA	ASSFQGDNSPLH
TRBV9	NA	ASSRDSGTQETQY
TRBV29-1	NA	SVEGLGSYNEQF
TRBV2	NA	ASSEFGSYEQY
TRBV4-1	NA	ASSQDPHSPLH
TRBV12-5	NA	ASGPGTADTQY
TRBV19	TRBD1	ASSPTGWTEAF
TRBV28	NA	ASSFGSYEQY
TRBV9	NA	ASSVSGQSNQPQH
TRBV5-1	TRBD2	ASSNAPLLAGETQY
TRBV5-6	NA	ASSSVDRMNTEAF
TRBV4-2	NA	ASSQDSLTSPSGYGYT
TRBV5-5	NA	ASSLSGRGPSDTQY
TRBV7-9	TRBD1	ASSLVDRAETQY
TRBV7-9	TRBD2	ATRGAYNEQF
TRBV7-2	TRBD1	ASSLRDSNSPLH
TRBV12-5	NA	ASGFGGWDEQF